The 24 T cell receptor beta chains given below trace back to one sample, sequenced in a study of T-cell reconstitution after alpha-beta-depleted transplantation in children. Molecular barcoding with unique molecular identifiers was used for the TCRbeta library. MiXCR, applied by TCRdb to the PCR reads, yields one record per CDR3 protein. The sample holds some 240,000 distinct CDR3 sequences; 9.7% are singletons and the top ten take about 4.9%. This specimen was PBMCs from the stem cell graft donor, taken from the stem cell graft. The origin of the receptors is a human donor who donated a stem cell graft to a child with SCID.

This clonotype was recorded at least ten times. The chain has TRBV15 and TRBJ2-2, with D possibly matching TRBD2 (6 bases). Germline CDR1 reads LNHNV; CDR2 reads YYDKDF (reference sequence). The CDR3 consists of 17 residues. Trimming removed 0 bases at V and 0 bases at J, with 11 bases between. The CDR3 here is CATSRESEGPNTGELFF. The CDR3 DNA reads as TGTGCCACCAGCAGAGAGTCGGAGGGACCGAACACCGGGGAGCTGTTTTTT.

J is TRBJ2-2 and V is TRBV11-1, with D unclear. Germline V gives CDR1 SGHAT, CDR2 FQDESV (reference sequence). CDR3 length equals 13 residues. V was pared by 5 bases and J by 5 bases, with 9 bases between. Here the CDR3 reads CASSLRKTGELFF. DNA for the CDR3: TGTGCCAGCAGCCTTAGAAAGACCGGGGAGCTGTTTTTT. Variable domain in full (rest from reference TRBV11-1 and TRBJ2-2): EAEVAQSPRYKITEKSQAVAFWCDPISGHATLYWYRQILGQGPELLVQFQDESVVDDSQLPKDRFSAERLKGVDSTLKIQPAELGDSAMYLCASSLRKTGELFFGEGSRLTVL.

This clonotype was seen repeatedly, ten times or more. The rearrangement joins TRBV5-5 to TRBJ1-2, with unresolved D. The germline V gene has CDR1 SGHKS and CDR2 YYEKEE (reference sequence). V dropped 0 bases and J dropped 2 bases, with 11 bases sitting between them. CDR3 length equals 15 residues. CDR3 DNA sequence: TGTGCCAGCAGCTTGGTTGCCGGACTCAACTATGGCTACACCTTC. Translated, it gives CASSLVAGLNYGYTF.

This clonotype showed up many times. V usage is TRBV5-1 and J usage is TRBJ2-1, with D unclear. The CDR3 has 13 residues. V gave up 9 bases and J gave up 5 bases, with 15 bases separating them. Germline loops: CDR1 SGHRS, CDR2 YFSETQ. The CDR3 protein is CATGHSGHNEQFF. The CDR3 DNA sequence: TGCGCCACCGGGCATTCCGGCCACAATGAGCAGTTCTTC.

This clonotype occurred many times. CDR3 bases: TGTGCCAGCAGCCTCCGACAGGGGGCATACTATGGCTACACCTTC. This codes for CASSLRQGAYYGYTF. The rearrangement uses TRBV7-2 and TRBJ1-2; TRBD1 matches 10 bases. Germline assignment: CDR1 SGHTA and CDR2 FQGNSA. This CDR3 has 15 residues. The V gene end was trimmed by 5 bases and the J gene end by 3 bases; junction bases not matched to a gene: 6. Full variable domain (outside the CDR3, taken from reference TRBV7-2 and TRBJ1-2): GAGVSQSPSNKVTEKGKDVELRCDPISGHTALYWYRQSLGQGLEFLIYFQGNSAPDKSGLPSDRFSAERTGGSVSTLTIQRTQQEDSAVYLCASSLRQGAYYGYTFGSGTRLTVV.

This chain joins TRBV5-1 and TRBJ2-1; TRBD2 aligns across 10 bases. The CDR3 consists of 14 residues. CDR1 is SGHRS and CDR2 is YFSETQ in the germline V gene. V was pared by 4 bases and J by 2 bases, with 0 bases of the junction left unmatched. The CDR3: CASSGLAAYNEQFF. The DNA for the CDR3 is TGCGCCAGCAGCGGACTAGCGGCCTACAATGAGCAGTTCTTC.

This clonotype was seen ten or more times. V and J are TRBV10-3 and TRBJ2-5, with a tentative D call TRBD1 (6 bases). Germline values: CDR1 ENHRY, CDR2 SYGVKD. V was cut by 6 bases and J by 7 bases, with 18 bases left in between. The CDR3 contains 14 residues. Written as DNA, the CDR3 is TGTGCCATCAGCCCTTCGGACAGCGACGGGACCCAGTACTTC. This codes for CAISPSDSDGTQYF.

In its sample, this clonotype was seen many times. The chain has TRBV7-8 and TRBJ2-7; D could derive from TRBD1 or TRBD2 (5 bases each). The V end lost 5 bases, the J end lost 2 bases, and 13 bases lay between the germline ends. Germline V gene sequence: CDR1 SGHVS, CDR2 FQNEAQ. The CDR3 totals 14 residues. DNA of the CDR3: TGTGCCAGCAGCGGTCGGGGCAGACCCTACGAGCAGTACTTC. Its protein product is CASSGRGRPYEQYF. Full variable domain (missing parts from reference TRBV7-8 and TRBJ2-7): GAGVSQSPRYKVAKRGQDVALRCDPISGHVSLFWYQQALGQGPEFLTYFQNEAQLDKSGLPSDRFFAERPEGSVSTLKIQRTQQEDSAVYLCASSGRGRPYEQYFGPGTRLTVT.

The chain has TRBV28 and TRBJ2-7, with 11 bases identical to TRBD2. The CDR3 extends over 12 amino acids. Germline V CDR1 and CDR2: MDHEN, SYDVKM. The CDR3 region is CVTGTSGYEQYF. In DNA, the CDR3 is TGTGTTACCGGGACTAGCGGATACGAGCAGTACTTC.

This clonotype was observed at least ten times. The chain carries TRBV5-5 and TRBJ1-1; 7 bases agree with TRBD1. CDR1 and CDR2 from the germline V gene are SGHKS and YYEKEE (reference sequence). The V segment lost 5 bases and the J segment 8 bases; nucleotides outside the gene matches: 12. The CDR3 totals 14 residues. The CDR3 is CASSPTWDSVEAFF. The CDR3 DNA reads TGTGCCAGCAGTCCGACCTGGGACAGCGTAGAAGCTTTCTTT.

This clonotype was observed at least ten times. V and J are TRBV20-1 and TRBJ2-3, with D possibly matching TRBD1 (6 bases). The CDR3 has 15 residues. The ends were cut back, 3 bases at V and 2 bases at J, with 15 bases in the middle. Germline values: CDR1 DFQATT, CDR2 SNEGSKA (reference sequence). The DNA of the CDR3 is TGCAGTGCTAGGACTATACGGACAGCCACAGATACGCAGTATTTT. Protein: CSARTIRTATDTQYF.

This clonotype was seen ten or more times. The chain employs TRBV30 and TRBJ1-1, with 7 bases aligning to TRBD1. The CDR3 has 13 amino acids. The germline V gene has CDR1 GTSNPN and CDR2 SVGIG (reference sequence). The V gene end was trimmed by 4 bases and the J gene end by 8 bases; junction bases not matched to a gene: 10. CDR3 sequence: CAWTYTRDSEAFF. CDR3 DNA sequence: TGTGCCTGGACCTACACTCGGGACAGCGAAGCTTTCTTT. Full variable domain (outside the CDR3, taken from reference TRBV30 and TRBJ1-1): SQTIHQWPATLVQPVGSPLSLECTVEGTSNPNLYWYRQAAGRGLQLLFYSVGIGQISSEVPQNLSASRPQDRQFILSSKKLLLSDSGFYLCAWTYTRDSEAFFGQGTRLTVV.

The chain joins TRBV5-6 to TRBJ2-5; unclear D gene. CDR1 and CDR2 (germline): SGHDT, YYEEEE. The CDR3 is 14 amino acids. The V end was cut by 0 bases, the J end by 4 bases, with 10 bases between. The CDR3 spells CASSLGLKGETQYF. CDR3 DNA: TGTGCCAGCAGCTTGGGTCTTAAAGGAGAGACCCAGTACTTC.

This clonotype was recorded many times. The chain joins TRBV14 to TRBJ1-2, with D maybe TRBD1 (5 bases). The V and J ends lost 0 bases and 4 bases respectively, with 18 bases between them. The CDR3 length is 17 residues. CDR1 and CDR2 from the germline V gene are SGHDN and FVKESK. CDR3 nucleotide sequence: TGTGCCAGCAGCCAAGATCTTGGTAGGGGTCTATTCTATGGCTACACCTTC. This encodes CASSQDLGRGLFYGYTF.

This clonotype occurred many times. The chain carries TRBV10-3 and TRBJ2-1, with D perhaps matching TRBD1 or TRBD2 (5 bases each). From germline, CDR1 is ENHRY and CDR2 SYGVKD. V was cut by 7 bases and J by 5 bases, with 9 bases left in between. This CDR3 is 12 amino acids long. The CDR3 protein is CAITGRHNEQFF. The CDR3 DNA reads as TGTGCCATCACGGGGCGGCACAATGAGCAGTTCTTC.

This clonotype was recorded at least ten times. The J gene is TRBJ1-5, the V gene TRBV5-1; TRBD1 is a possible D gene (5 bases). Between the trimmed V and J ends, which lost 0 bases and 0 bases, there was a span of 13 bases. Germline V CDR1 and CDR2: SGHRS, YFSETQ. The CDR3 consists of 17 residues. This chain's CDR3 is CASSLGDRIGSNQPQHF. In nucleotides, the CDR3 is TGCGCCAGCAGCTTGGGGGACCGAATCGGTAGCAATCAGCCCCAGCATTTT.

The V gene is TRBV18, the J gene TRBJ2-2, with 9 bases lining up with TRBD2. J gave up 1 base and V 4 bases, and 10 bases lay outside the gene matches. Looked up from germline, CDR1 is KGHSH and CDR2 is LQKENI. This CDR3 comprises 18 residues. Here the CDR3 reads CASSLSSRLAENTGELFF. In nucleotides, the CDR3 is TGTGCCAGCTCACTCTCAAGCCGACTAGCGGAGAACACCGGGGAGCTGTTTTTT.

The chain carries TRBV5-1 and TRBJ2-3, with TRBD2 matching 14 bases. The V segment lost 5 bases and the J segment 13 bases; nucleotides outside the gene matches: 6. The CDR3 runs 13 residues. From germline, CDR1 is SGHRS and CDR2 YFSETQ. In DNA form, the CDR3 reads TGCGCCAGCAGGGGACTAGCGGGGGCCCGGAAGTATTTT. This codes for CASRGLAGARKYF.

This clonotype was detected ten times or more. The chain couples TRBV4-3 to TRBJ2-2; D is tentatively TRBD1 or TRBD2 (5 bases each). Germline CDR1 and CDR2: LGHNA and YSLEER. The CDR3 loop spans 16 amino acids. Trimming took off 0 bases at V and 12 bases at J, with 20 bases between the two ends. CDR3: CASSQDSPLVKGKLFF. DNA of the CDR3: TGCGCCAGCAGCCAAGACAGTCCACTAGTCAAGGGGAAGCTGTTTTTT.

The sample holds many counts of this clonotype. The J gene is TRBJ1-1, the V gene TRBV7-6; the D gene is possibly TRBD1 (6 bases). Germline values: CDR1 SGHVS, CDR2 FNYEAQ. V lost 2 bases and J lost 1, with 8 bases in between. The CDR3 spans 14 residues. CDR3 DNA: TGTGCCAGCAGCTTACAACAGGGGAACACTGAAGCTTTCTTT. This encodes CASSLQQGNTEAFF.

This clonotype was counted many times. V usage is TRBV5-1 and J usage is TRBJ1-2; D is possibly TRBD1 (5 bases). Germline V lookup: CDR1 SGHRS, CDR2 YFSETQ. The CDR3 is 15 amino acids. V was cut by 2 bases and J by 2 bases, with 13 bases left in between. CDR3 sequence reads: CASSLTGTGNYGYTF. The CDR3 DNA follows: TGCGCCAGCAGCTTAACCGGGACGGGGAACTATGGCTACACCTTC.

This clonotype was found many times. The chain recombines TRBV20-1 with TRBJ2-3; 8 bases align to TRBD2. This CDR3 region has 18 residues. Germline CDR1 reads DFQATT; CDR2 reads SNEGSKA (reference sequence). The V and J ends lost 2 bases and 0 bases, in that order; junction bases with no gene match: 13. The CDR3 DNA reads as TGCAGTGCTAGACGTCCGGCGGGGGGCCTCCACAGCACAGATACGCAGTATTTT. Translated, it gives CSARRPAGGLHSTDTQYF.

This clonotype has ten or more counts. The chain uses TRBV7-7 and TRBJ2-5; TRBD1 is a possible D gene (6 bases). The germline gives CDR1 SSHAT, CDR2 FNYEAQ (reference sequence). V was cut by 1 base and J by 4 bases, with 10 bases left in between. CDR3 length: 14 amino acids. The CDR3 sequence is CASSLGGRGETQYF. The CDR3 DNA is TGTGCCAGCAGCTTAGGGGGCAGGGGAGAGACCCAGTACTTC. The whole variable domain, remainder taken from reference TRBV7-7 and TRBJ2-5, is GAGVSQSPRYKVTKRGQDVTLRCDPISSHATLYWYQQALGQGPEFLTYFNYEAQPDKSGLPSDRFSAERPEGSISTLTIQRTEQRDSAMYRCASSLGGRGETQYFGPGTRLLVL.

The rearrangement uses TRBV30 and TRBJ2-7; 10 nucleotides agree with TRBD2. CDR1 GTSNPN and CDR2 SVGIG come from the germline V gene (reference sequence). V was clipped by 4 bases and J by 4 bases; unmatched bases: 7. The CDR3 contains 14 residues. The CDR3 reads CAWKGWTSGYEQYF. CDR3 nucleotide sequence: TGTGCCTGGAAAGGCTGGACTAGCGGTTACGAGCAGTACTTC.